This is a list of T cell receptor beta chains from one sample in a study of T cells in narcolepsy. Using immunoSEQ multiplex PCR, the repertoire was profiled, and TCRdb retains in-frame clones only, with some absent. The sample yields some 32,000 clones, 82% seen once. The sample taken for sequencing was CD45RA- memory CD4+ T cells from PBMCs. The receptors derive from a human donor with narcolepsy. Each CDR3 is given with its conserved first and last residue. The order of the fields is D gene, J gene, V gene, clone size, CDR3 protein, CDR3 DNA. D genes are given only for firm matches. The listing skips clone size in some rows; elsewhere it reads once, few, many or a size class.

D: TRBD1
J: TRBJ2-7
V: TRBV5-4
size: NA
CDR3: CASSPRTGNYEQYF
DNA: TGTGCCAGCAGCCCTAGGACAGGGAACTACGAGCAGTACTTC

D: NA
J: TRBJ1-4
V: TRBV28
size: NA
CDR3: CASSPGGGYYEKLFF
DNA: TGTGCCAGCAGCCCGGGGGGTGGTTATTATGAAAAACTGTTTTTT

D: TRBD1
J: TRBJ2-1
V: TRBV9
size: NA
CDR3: CASSVGIGTGGGSSYNEQFF
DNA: TGTGCCAGCAGCGTAGGTATAGGGACAGGGGGCGGGAGCTCCTACAATGAGCAGTTCTTC

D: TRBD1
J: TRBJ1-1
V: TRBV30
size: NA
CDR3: CAWRGTGNTEAFF
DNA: TGTGCCTGGAGAGGGACAGGTAACACTGAAGCTTTCTTT

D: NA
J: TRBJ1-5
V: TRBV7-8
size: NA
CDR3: CASSSSEGTYQPQHF
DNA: TGTGCCAGCAGCTCCTCGGAGGGGACCTATCAGCCCCAGCATTTT

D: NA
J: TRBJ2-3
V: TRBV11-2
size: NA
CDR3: CASSLDLADTQYF
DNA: TGTGCCAGCAGCTTAGATTTGGCAGATACGCAGTATTTT

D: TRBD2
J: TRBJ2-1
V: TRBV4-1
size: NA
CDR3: CASSSLAGGGNEQFF
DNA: TGCGCCAGCAGCTCCCTAGCGGGAGGGGGGAATGAGCAGTTCTTC

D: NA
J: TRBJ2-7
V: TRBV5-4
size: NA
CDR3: CASSFVDRMKAYEQYF
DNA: TGTGCCAGCAGCTTTGTCGACAGGATGAAAGCCTACGAGCAGTACTTC

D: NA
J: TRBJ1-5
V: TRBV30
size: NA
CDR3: CAWSPGQITPQHF
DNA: TGTGCCTGGAGTCCCGGACAGATCACCCCCCAGCATTTT

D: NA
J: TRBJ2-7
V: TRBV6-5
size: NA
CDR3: CASSKPKKDEQYF
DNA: TGTGCCAGCAGTAAACCAAAGAAAGACGAGCAGTACTTC

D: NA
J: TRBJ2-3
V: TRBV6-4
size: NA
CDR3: CASSGVTRGYTQYF
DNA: TGTGCCAGCAGTGGGGTTACCAGGGGCTATACGCAGTATTTT

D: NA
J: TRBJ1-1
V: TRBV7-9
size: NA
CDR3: CASSLTFGDTEAFF
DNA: TGTGCCAGCAGCTTGACCTTCGGGGACACTGAAGCTTTCTTT

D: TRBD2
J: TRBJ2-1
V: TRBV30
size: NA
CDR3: CAWSREVTYNEQFF
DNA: TGTGCCTGGAGTCGGGAGGTTACCTACAATGAGCAGTTCTTC

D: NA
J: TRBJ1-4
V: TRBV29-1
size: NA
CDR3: CSVGPGGNEKLFF
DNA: TGCAGCGTGGGGCCGGGGGGGAATGAAAAACTGTTTTTT

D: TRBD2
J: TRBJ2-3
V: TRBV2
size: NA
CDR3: CASSDWSGRGTDTQYF
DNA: TGTGCCAGCAGTGATTGGAGCGGGAGGGGCACAGATACGCAGTATTTT

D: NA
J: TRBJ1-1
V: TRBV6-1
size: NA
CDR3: CASVRSGGGTEAFF
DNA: TGTGCCAGCGTAAGATCCGGGGGAGGCACTGAAGCTTTCTTT

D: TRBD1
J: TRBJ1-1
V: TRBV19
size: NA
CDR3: CASSEDRGNTEAFF
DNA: TGTGCCAGTAGTGAGGACAGGGGGAACACTGAAGCTTTCTTT

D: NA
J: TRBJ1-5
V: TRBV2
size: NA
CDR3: CASSAWQGNQPQHF
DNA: TGTGCCAGCAGTGCCTGGCAGGGAAATCAGCCCCAGCATTTT

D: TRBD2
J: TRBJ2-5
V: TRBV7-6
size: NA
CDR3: CASSLDGGGWTQYF
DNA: TGTGCCAGCAGCTTAGACGGCGGGGGGTGGACCCAGTACTTC

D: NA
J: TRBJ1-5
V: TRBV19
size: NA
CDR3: CASTDARVIEPQHF
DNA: TGTGCCAGTACAGATGCCAGGGTAATTGAGCCCCAGCATTTT

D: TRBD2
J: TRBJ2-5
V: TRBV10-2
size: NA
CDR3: CAIVRTSGSRLLETQYF
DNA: TGCGCCATTGTCCGGACTAGCGGGAGTCGATTATTAGAGACCCAGTACTTC

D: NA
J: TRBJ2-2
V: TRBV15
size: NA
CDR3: CATSPLGRGSAGELFF
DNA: TGTGCCACCAGCCCCTTGGGAAGGGGGAGTGCCGGGGAGCTGTTTTTT

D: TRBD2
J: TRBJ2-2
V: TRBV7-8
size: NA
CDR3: CASSRTGIAGGTGELFF
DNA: TGTGCCAGCAGCCGGACGGGGATAGCGGGAGGAACCGGGGAGCTGTTTTTT

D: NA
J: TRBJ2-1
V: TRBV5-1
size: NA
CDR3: CASSLAESGGYNEQFF
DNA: TGCGCCAGCAGCTTGGCCGAGTCGGGTGGCTACAATGAGCAGTTCTTC

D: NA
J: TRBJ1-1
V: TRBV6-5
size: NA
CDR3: CASSSGFTEAFF
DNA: TGTGCCAGCAGCTCTGGGTTTACTGAAGCTTTCTTT

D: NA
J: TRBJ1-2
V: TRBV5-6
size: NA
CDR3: CASSLVEGMNYGYTF
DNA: TGTGCCAGCAGCTTGGTGGAGGGGATGAACTATGGCTACACCTTC

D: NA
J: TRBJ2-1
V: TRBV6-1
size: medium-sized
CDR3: CASSEALVRNEQFF
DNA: TGTGCCAGCAGTGAAGCACTCGTGCGTAATGAGCAGTTCTTC

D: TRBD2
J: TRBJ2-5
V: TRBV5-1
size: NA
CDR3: CASSPLRGETQYF
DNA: TGCGCCAGCAGCCCTCTGCGGGGGGAGACCCAGTACTTC

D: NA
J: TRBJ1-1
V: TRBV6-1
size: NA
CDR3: CASRRASGGTEAFF
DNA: TGTGCCAGCAGGAGGGCCTCGGGCGGGACTGAAGCTTTCTTT

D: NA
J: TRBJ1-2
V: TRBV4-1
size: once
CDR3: CASRQGESNYGYTF
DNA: TGCGCCAGCAGGCAAGGGGAATCTAACTATGGCTACACCTTC

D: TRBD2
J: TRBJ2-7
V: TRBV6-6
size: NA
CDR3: CASKNERGESYEQYF
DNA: TGTGCCAGCAAAAACGAGCGGGGGGAATCCTACGAGCAGTACTTC

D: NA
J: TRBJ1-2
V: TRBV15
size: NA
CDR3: CATSSGTGTSLAF
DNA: TGTGCCACCAGCTCCGGAACCGGGACTTCTTTAGCCTTC

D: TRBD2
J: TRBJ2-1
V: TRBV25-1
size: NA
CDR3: CASSGSSGGVNEQFF
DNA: TGTGCCAGCAGTGGCTCTAGCGGGGGGGTGAATGAGCAGTTCTTC

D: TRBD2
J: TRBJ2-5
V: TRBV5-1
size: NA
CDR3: CASSVSGRAGETQYF
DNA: TGCGCCAGCAGCGTTAGCGGGAGGGCCGGAGAGACCCAGTACTTC

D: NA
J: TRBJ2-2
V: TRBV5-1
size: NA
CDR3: CASSHGAMDTGELFF
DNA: TGCGCCAGCAGCCACGGGGCGATGGACACCGGGGAGCTGTTTTTT

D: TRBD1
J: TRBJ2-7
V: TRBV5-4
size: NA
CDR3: CASSPYGGTGTHEQYF
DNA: TGTGCCAGCAGCCCGTATGGGGGGACAGGGACCCACGAGCAGTACTTC

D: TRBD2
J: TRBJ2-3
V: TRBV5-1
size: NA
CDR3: CASSIPSGKTTDTQYF
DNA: TGCGCCAGCAGCATCCCTAGCGGGAAAACCACAGATACGCAGTATTTT

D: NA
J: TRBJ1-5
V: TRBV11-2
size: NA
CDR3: CASSLLEQGLYSNQPQHF
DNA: TGTGCCAGCAGCTTACTGGAACAGGGCCTCTATAGCAATCAGCCCCAGCATTTT

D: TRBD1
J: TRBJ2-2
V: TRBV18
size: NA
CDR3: CASSPSRDRTGELFF
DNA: TGTGCCAGCTCACCGTCCCGGGACAGGACCGGGGAGCTGTTTTTT

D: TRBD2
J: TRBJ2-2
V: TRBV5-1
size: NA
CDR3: CASSPASGGNTGELFF
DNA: TGCGCCAGCAGCCCGGCGAGCGGGGGGAACACCGGGGAGCTGTTTTTT

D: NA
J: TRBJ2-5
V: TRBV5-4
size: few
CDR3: CASSLRSAGGETQYF
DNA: TGTGCCAGCAGCCTTCGGTCGGCAGGCGGAGAGACCCAGTACTTC

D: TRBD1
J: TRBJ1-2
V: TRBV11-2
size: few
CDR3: CASSLLRDSGKSYTF
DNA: TGTGCCAGCAGCCTCTTGCGGGACAGCGGCAAAAGCTACACCTTC

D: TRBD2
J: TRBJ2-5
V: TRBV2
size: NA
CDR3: CAFRVSGGGEQYF
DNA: TGTGCCTTTCGGGTCTCGGGGGGAGGGGAGCAGTACTTC

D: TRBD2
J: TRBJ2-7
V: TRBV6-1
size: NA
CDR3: CASRTRLAETYEQYF
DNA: TGTGCCAGCAGGACCAGGCTAGCGGAGACCTACGAGCAGTACTTC

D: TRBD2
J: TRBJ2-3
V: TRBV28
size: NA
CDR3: CASSLSGGGADTQYF
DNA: TGTGCCAGCAGTTTATCGGGGGGTGGGGCCGATACGCAGTATTTT

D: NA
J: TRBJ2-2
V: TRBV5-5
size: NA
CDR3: CASSLAAGLNTGELFF
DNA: TGTGCCAGCAGCTTGGCGGCAGGGTTGAACACCGGGGAGCTGTTTTTT

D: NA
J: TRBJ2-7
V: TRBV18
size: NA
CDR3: CASSPSRKGPYEQYF
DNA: TGTGCCAGCTCACCCTCAAGGAAGGGGCCCTACGAGCAGTACTTC

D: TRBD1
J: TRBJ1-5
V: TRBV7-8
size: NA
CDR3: CASSLGQGQKPQHF
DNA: TGTGCCAGCAGCTTAGGGCAGGGACAGAAGCCCCAGCATTTT

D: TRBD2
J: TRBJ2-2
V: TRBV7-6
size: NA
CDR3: CASSLLAGYTGELFF
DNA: TGTGCCAGCAGCTTGCTAGCGGGATACACCGGGGAGCTGTTTTTT

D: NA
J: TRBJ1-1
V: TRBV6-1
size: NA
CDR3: CASSFSLGGLAFF
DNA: TGTGCCAGCAGTTTCTCCCTTGGCGGTCTAGCTTTCTTT

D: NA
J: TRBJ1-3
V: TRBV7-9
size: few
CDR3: CASSSQVSGNTIYF
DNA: TGTGCCAGCAGCAGCCAGGTCTCTGGAAACACCATATATTTT

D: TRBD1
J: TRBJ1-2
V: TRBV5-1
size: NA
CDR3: CASSSSGRGQGIWGYTF
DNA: TGCGCCAGCAGCTCAAGCGGGCGGGGACAGGGAATTTGGGGCTACACCTTC

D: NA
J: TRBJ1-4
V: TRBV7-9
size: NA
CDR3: CASSPDEKLFF
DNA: TGTGCCAGCAGCCCTGACGAAAAACTGTTTTTT

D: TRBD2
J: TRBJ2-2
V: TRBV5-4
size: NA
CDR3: CASSFGLAGGSGELFF
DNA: TGTGCCAGCAGCTTTGGACTAGCGGGAGGGTCCGGGGAGCTGTTTTTT